This TCR beta chain is drawn from a study of monozygotic twins with inflammatory bowel disease. Notes on the study in general: The study found lower TCRbeta diversity (inverse Simpson) in IBD patients than in healthy co-twins.

Making cDNA involved eight separate reactions per sample. The UMIs contained a 6-nucleotide sample barcode. They were added by template switching during cDNA synthesis. For each CDR3 protein, TCRdb gives one entry from its re-call of the 5' RACE reads, without DNA. The sample data list some 190,000 distinct CDR3 sequences. The CDR3 has 14 amino acids. Germline assignment: CDR1 LGHNA and CDR2 YSLEER. Details on this clonotype: Its antigen remains unknown.

This chain joins TRBV4-3 and TRBJ1-1. The sequencing sample was made of blood. The sequence was obtained from a human donor with ulcerative colitis or Crohn's disease, or a healthy co-twin of an affected twin (not recorded which). The CDR3 reads CASSREQVGTEAFF.